The 30 T cell receptor beta chains below come from one sample, sequenced in a study of T-cell reconstitution after alpha-beta-depleted transplantation in children. The TCRbeta library incorporated unique molecular identifiers. MiXCR, applied by TCRdb to the PCR reads, yields one record per CDR3 protein. The table has 600,000 to 700,000 distinct CDR3 sequences, about an eighth seen once. The specimen was PBMCs, collected before TCRalphabeta/CD19-depleted stem cell transplant. The receptor set was obtained from a girl aged 2-10 years with congenital amegakaryocytic thrombocytopenia, due to receive a stem cell transplant.

This clonotype was counted ten times or more. The gene calls are TRBV10-3 and TRBJ2-4; TRBD2 agrees at 9 bases. CDR3 length equals 19 residues. The germline CDR1 and CDR2 sequences are ENHRY and SYGVKD. The J segment lost 3 bases and the V segment lost 3 bases, leaving 15 bases of the junction unmatched. CDR3 coding DNA: TGTGCCATCAGTGAAGGTTGGCCCGGCGGGAGGGGGAGCAAAAACATTCAGTACTTC. Protein product: CAISEGWPGGRGSKNIQYF.

This rearrangement joins TRBV4-1 to TRBJ1-3; D gene unclear. Germline loops: CDR1 MGHRA, CDR2 YSYEKL. Trimming cost V 1 base and J 1 base, with 14 bases left between them. The CDR3 consists of 17 residues. CDR3 in DNA: TGCGCCAGCAGCCAAGTTAACAGAAAGTCTTCTGGAAACACCATATATTTT. This codes for CASSQVNRKSSGNTIYF.

Ten or more counts support this clonotype. The chain carries TRBV5-1 and TRBJ2-7; D gene uncertain. Trimming shortened V by 0 bases and J by 1 base, and 5 bases separated the two germline ends. The CDR3 consists of 13 residues. CDR1 is SGHRS and CDR2 is YFSETQ in the germline V gene. The CDR3 sequence: CASSLDTSYEQYF. CDR3 nucleotide sequence: TGCGCCAGCAGCTTGGACACGTCCTACGAGCAGTACTTC.

This clonotype showed up many times. This sequence joins TRBV5-1 and TRBJ2-1, with D uncertain. Trimming left V 7 bases short and J 5 bases short, with 13 bases between. CDR1 and CDR2 from the germline V gene are SGHRS and YFSETQ. CDR3 length: 13 residues. CDR3 sequence (DNA): TGCGCCAGCGGAAGCGAATATAACAATGAGCAGTTCTTC. Translation: CASGSEYNNEQFF.

This clonotype was counted at least ten times. The V and J genes are TRBV29-1 and TRBJ2-7; unclear D gene. V lost 4 bases, J lost 1 base, and 5 bases lay in between. Germline V CDR1 and CDR2: SQVTM, ANQGSEA. The CDR3 runs 11 residues. DNA for the CDR3: TGCAGCGTTGGATGGTCCTACGAGCAGTACTTC. It is translated as CSVGWSYEQYF.

In its sample, this clonotype was seen a few times. This chain connects TRBV11-1 to TRBJ2-5; TRBD2 matches at 11 bases. CDR1 and CDR2 from the germline V gene are SGHAT and FQDESV (reference sequence). The CDR3 is 19 amino acids. After removal of 1 base from V and 1 base from J, the junction contained 11 bases not matched to a gene. CDR3 loop: CASSLVTSGSLRSQETQYF. In DNA form, the CDR3 reads TGTGCCAGCAGCTTAGTTACTAGCGGGAGCCTTCGTTCCCAAGAGACCCAGTACTTC.

This clonotype was detected many times. The chain recombines TRBV12-3 or TRBV12-4 with TRBJ2-1; 10 positions match TRBD2. The CDR3 has 14 amino acids. The ends lost 2 bases at V and 7 bases at J; junction bases unmatched: 2. The CDR3 is CASSLQREGNEQFF. In DNA form, the CDR3 reads TGTGCCAGCAGTTTACAGCGGGAGGGGAATGAGCAGTTCTTC.

This rearrangement joins TRBV5-1 to TRBJ2-1; 8 bases align to TRBD2. There are 16 residues in the CDR3. V shed 2 bases, J shed 0 bases, and the junction held 4 bases outside the gene matches. Germline V gene data show CDR1 as SGHRS and CDR2 as YFSETQ. This CDR3 is CASSFVAGSSYNEQFF. In DNA, the CDR3 is TGCGCCAGCAGCTTCGTAGCGGGAAGCTCCTACAATGAGCAGTTCTTC.

The chain couples TRBV2 to TRBJ1-4; tentative D call: TRBD1 (5 bases). This CDR3 region has 14 residues. The germline CDR1 and CDR2 sequences are SNHLY and FYNNEI. The V end lost 4 bases, the J end lost 4 bases, and 10 bases lay between the germline ends. The CDR3 spells CASSGMTVNEKLFF. Written as DNA, the CDR3 is TGTGCCAGCAGTGGGATGACAGTTAATGAAAAACTGTTTTTT.

This clonotype was found a few times. The genes are TRBV5-1 and TRBJ2-7; D possibly corresponds to TRBD1 (6 bases). The CDR3 contains 14 residues. Germline V lookup: CDR1 SGHRS, CDR2 YFSETQ. The V gene lost 4 bases and the J gene lost 2 bases, with 13 bases spanning the gap. Here the CDR3 DNA reads TGCGCCAGCAGCGCAGGACAGAATACCTACGAGCAGTACTTC. Protein product: CASSAGQNTYEQYF.

The sample holds a few counts of this clonotype. J is TRBJ2-1 and V is TRBV5-1, with D possibly being TRBD1 or TRBD2 (6 bases each). The CDR3 consists of 15 residues. Trimming took off 6 bases at V and 5 bases at J, with 18 bases between the two ends. Looked up from germline, CDR1 is SGHRS and CDR2 is YFSETQ. The CDR3 spells CASTEGGLVNNEQFF. The CDR3 DNA reads as TGCGCCAGCACCGAGGGGGGCCTGGTAAACAATGAGCAGTTCTTC. The full variable domain, in which reference TRBV5-1 and TRBJ2-1 provide the parts outside the CDR3, is KAGVTQTPRYLIKTRGQQVTLSCSPISGHRSVSWYQQTPGQGLQFLFEYFSETQRNKGNFPGRFSGRQFSNSRSEMNVSTLELGDSALYLCASTEGGLVNNEQFFGPGTRLTVL.

V is TRBV10-3 and J is TRBJ2-7; 12 bases line up with TRBD2. CDR3 length: 15 residues. Trimming removed 3 bases from V and 6 bases from J; junction bases left unmatched: 6. Germline values: CDR1 ENHRY, CDR2 SYGVKD. CDR3 region: CAISDRLAGDGEQYF. The CDR3 region has the DNA TGTGCCATCAGTGACCGACTAGCGGGAGATGGCGAGCAGTACTTC.

This clonotype showed up many times. The rearrangement links TRBV6-5 to TRBJ1-2; D is undetermined. Looked up from germline, CDR1 is MNHEY and CDR2 is SVGAGI. V lost 6 bases and J 0 bases, leaving 11 bases between the germline ends. The CDR3 extends over 14 amino acids. The CDR3 reads CASSPAGPNYGYTF. The CDR3 DNA follows: TGTGCCAGCAGCCCAGCGGGTCCTAACTATGGCTACACCTTC.

This clonotype was found many times. The V and J genes are TRBV7-2 and TRBJ2-3; unclear D gene. Germline CDR1 SGHTA, CDR2 FQGNSA. Between the trimmed V and J ends, which lost 0 bases and 3 bases, there was a span of 10 bases. This CDR3 has 15 amino acids. CDR3 DNA: TGTGCCAGCAGCTTAGCGCCCAGTTGGACAGATACGCAGTATTTT. This encodes CASSLAPSWTDTQYF.

This chain links TRBV20-1 with TRBJ2-7; 7 bases agree with TRBD1. With V trimmed by 6 bases and J by 2 bases, 7 bases remained unmatched. This CDR3 region has 13 residues. Germline V gives CDR1 DFQATT, CDR2 SNEGSKA (reference sequence). As DNA, the CDR3 is TGCAGTGCATCCCGACAGGGTCCCTACGAGCAGTACTTC. Translating gives CSASRQGPYEQYF.

At least ten counts were recorded for this clonotype. The chain recombines TRBV20-1 with TRBJ2-2; either TRBD1 or TRBD2 may supply D (5 bases each). The V end lost 2 bases, the J end lost 1 base, and 14 bases lay between the germline ends. The CDR3 totals 16 residues. Germline CDR1 DFQATT, CDR2 SNEGSKA (reference sequence). This CDR3 reads CSARSIGTENTGELFF. CDR3 in DNA: TGCAGTGCTAGATCCATTGGGACGGAGAACACCGGGGAGCTGTTTTTT.

This clonotype has a count of ten or more. V is TRBV10-2 and J is TRBJ2-7; 7 bases fit TRBD1. This CDR3 region has 15 residues. V shed 4 bases, J shed 2 bases, and the junction held 8 bases outside the gene matches. Germline V lookup: CDR1 WSHSY, CDR2 SAAADI. The CDR3 loop reads CASSGVSGGPYEQYF. The CDR3 DNA is TGCGCCAGCAGTGGAGTCTCAGGGGGACCCTACGAGCAGTACTTC.

The chain joins TRBV5-5 to TRBJ1-2; 8 nucleotides agree with TRBD1. CDR1 is SGHKS, CDR2 YYEKEE, per germline (reference sequence). The CDR3 extends over 15 amino acids. V was clipped by 0 bases and J by 2 bases; unmatched bases: 3. This CDR3 is CASSLETGANYGYTF. CDR3 in DNA: TGTGCCAGCAGCTTGGAGACAGGGGCAAACTATGGCTACACCTTC.

This clonotype was seen only a few times. The chain has TRBV6-6 and TRBJ1-5; no firm D call. V lost 5 bases, J lost 9 bases, and 11 bases lay in between. This CDR3 has 12 amino acids. Germline-derived CDR1 and CDR2 are MNHNY and SVGAGI (reference sequence). CDR3 nucleotides: TGTGCCAGCAGTAACGCCCCTCGGCCCCAGCATTTT. This translates into CASSNAPRPQHF.

This clonotype turned up a few times. This chain links TRBV10-3 with TRBJ2-1; 11 bases are shared with TRBD2. The length of the CDR3 is 14 residues. The J segment lost 8 bases and the V segment lost 10 bases, leaving 10 bases of the junction unmatched. Germline values: CDR1 ENHRY, CDR2 SYGVKD. The CDR3 DNA is TGTGCCACTCTTCTAGCGGGAGGTGAGGATGAGCAGTTCTTC. The encoded protein is CATLLAGGEDEQFF.

This clonotype was found many times. The genes are TRBV28 and TRBJ2-2; 12 positions match TRBD2. With V trimmed by 5 bases and J by 4 bases, 5 bases remained unmatched. CDR1 is MDHEN, CDR2 SYDVKM, per germline. This CDR3 spans 16 amino acids. The CDR3 reads CASSLSSGRGTGELFF. The CDR3 bases are TGTGCCAGCAGTCTGTCTAGCGGGAGGGGCACCGGGGAGCTGTTTTTT.

This clonotype was counted at least ten times. This rearrangement joins TRBV29-1 to TRBJ2-2; a weak D match, TRBD2 (6 bases). Germline CDR1 SQVTM, CDR2 ANQGSEA. CDR3 length: 12 residues. Between the trimmed V and J ends, which lost 5 bases and 5 bases, there was a span of 9 bases. CDR3 DNA: TGCAGCGTTCGGGAGATTACCGGGGAGCTGTTTTTT. Its protein product is CSVREITGELFF.

In this sample, this clonotype turned up many times. The chain uses TRBV10-2 and TRBJ2-7; the match to TRBD1 covers 9 bases. J lost 1 base, V lost 3 bases, and 4 bases had no gene match. The CDR3 is 15 amino acids. CDR1 and CDR2 (germline): WSHSY, SAAADI. CDR3 nucleotides: TGCGCCAGCAGTGAAGGGACAGGGTTATCCTACGAGCAGTACTTC. This codes for CASSEGTGLSYEQYF.

V gene TRBV20-1 combines with J gene TRBJ2-7; the match to TRBD2 covers 10 bases. The CDR3 extends over 14 amino acids. Germline trimming cut 4 bases from V and 0 bases from J; bases unmatched to any gene: 3. Germline V gives CDR1 DFQATT, CDR2 SNEGSKA (reference sequence). The chain's CDR3 is CSATAGGGSYEQYF. CDR3 nucleotide sequence: TGCAGTGCTACAGCGGGAGGGGGCTCCTACGAGCAGTACTTC.

V gene TRBV5-1 combines with J gene TRBJ2-1, with 13 positions matching TRBD2. CDR1 is SGHRS, CDR2 YFSETQ, per germline. The CDR3 is made up of 15 amino acids. The J segment lost 9 bases and the V segment lost 3 bases, leaving 6 bases of the junction unmatched. As DNA, the CDR3 is TGCGCCAGCAGCTCCGGACTAGCGGGAGTAGGTGAGCAGTTCTTC. Encoded protein: CASSSGLAGVGEQFF.

Many counts were recorded for this clonotype. The chain couples TRBV28 to TRBJ2-3; D is tentatively TRBD1 or TRBD2 (6 bases each). CDR1 is MDHEN, CDR2 SYDVKM, per germline. The CDR3 contains 15 residues. V lost 2 bases and J 5 bases, leaving 14 bases between the germline ends. The CDR3 is CASSLGLGGGDTQYF. CDR3 bases: TGTGCCAGCAGTTTAGGACTCGGAGGGGGAGATACGCAGTATTTT. The full variable domain, rest sourced from reference TRBV28 and TRBJ2-3, is DVKVTQSSRYLVKRTGEKVFLECVQDMDHENMFWYRQDPGLGLRLIYFSYDVKMKEKGDIPEGYSVSREKKERFSLILESASTNQTSMYLCASSLGLGGGDTQYFGPGTRLTVL.

This rearrangement joins TRBV20-1 to TRBJ1-5; weak D call: TRBD1 (5 bases). This CDR3 region has 14 residues. Germline V gives CDR1 DFQATT, CDR2 SNEGSKA (reference sequence). V dropped 6 bases and J dropped 9 bases, with 21 bases sitting between them. CDR3: CSAPEWDRASPQHF. The CDR3 DNA is TGCAGTGCGCCAGAGTGGGACCGGGCTTCGCCCCAGCATTTT.

This clonotype was seen repeatedly, ten times or more. The genes are TRBV6-5 and TRBJ2-1; 7 bases are shared with TRBD2. The CDR3 has 15 amino acids. Per the germline V gene, CDR1 is MNHEY and CDR2 is SVGAGI. The V gene end was trimmed by 6 bases and the J gene end by 0 bases; junction bases not matched to a gene: 5. CDR3 loop: CASRPLASSYNEQFF. The CDR3 nucleotides read TGTGCCAGCAGGCCACTAGCGAGCTCCTACAATGAGCAGTTCTTC.

Many counts were recorded for this clonotype. The J gene is TRBJ2-1, the V gene TRBV7-9; possibly TRBD1 or TRBD2 for D (6 bases each). Trimming took off 2 bases at V and 6 bases at J, with 11 bases between the two ends. The CDR3 consists of 14 residues. Germline CDR1 is SEHNR and CDR2 is FQNEAQ (reference sequence). The CDR3 DNA follows: TGTGCCAGCAGCTTACGCAGGGGAGGCAATGAGCAGTTCTTC. Translation gives CASSLRRGGNEQFF.

This clonotype showed up just once. A much larger clone sits a single nucleotide away, making a read error possible. This chain connects TRBV29-1 to TRBJ1-2; the D is unclear. Germline V gene sequence: CDR1 SQVTM, CDR2 ANQGSEA. This CDR3 region has 15 residues. The CDR3 DNA reads TGCAGCGTTGAAAAATCAGAGGCCCTGACCTATGGCGACACCTTC. It codes for CSVEKSEALTYGDTF.